Listed below are T cell receptor beta chains from one sample, sequenced in a study of shared clonotypes between healthy human individuals. Produced via immunoSEQ multiplex PCR; TCRdb's table is partial and in-frame only. The top ten hold 30% to 40% of the sample, which has fewer than 850,000 clones, roughly 91% seen once. Specimen: memory CD8+ T cells from PBMCs. Receptors originate from a man aged 18 to 29 in good health. Some clones in this sample may be carry-over from other donors' samples. The CDR3 runs from the conserved cysteine through the conserved F or W. D genes are given only for firm matches. Part of the rows lack a size; the others show once, few, many or a class for expanded clones.

CDR3nt,CDR3aa,d_gene,j_gene,abundance,v_gene
TGTGCCAGCAGCTTAAACAGGGACTACGAGCAGTACTTC,CASSLNRDYEQYF,-,TRBJ2-7,-,TRBV11-2
TGTGCCAGCAGCTTCGCGACTAGCGGCACAGATACGCAGTATTTT,CASSFATSGTDTQYF,TRBD2,TRBJ2-3,-,TRBV7-3
TGTGCCAGCAGCGGGGGGCTGGCGGACTCCCCCTACGAGCAGTACTTC,CASSGGLADSPYEQYF,-,TRBJ2-7,-,TRBV9
TGCGCCAGCAGCCAAATGACAGGGGAATTGGACACTGAAGCTTTCTTT,CASSQMTGELDTEAFF,TRBD1,TRBJ1-1,-,TRBV4-3
TGTGCCAGCAGTGAAGGTCCTCAGCAAGAGACCCAGTACTTC,CASSEGPQQETQYF,-,TRBJ2-5,-,TRBV6-1
TGTGCCAGCAGTCCGGAGGACAGGGATGGAGATACGCAGTATTTT,CASSPEDRDGDTQYF,TRBD1,TRBJ2-3,-,TRBV6-1
TGCAGCGTTGAAGGTACCAAGGCGAACACCGGGGAGCTGTTTTTT,CSVEGTKANTGELFF,-,TRBJ2-2,-,TRBV29-1
TGTGCCAGCAGCGGAGGGCTGGCTCCGGGACAGGGAGCTGGGGCCAACGTCCTGACTTTC,CASSGGLAPGQGAGANVLTF,TRBD1,TRBJ2-6,-,TRBV9
TGTGCCAGCAGTTTAGTGCAGGGGACGCAGGAGCAGTACTTC,CASSLVQGTQEQYF,-,TRBJ2-7,-,TRBV27
TGTGCCCTGGGGGTTGCCTACGAGCAGTACTTC,CALGVAYEQYF,-,TRBJ2-7,-,TRBV30
TGCGCCAGCAGAAACCCCGAATGGACAGACCTCACAGATACGCAGTATTTT,CASRNPEWTDLTDTQYF,-,TRBJ2-3,-,TRBV5-1
TGTGCCAGCAGCTTATCGGCGGGAGACGCTGAGCAGTTCTTC,CASSLSAGDAEQFF,TRBD2,TRBJ2-1,-,TRBV7-9
TGCGCCAGCAGCCAAGTCCACCCTAGCGGACCCTACGAGCAGTACTTC,CASSQVHPSGPYEQYF,TRBD2,TRBJ2-7,-,TRBV4-1
TGTGCCAGCAGCCCTAAGACACCTCCACTGAACACTGAAGCTTTCTTT,CASSPKTPPLNTEAFF,-,TRBJ1-1,few,TRBV7-9
TGTGCCAGCAGTCTGCGGGACAGAACCTACGAGCAGTACTTC,CASSLRDRTYEQYF,-,TRBJ2-7,-,TRBV28
TGTGCCAGCAGCCCCCTAGGGGCGGGAGGGCCGGATGAGCAGTTCTTC,CASSPLGAGGPDEQFF,TRBD2,TRBJ2-1,once,TRBV4-2
TGTGCCAGCAGCTTACCGGGGGTTCCCACGGAGGGCTACACCTTC,CASSLPGVPTEGYTF,-,TRBJ1-2,-,TRBV7-9
TGTGCCAGCAGTAACCTAGGGGTCGCTGAAGCTTTCTTT,CASSNLGVAEAFF,-,TRBJ1-1,-,TRBV9
TGCGCCAGCAGTGTCGAGACTAGTTCCGAGCAGTACTTC,CASSVETSSEQYF,-,TRBJ2-7,-,TRBV10-1
TGTGCCAGCACCTTCCGGGACGGCGCCTACGAGCAGTACTTC,CASTFRDGAYEQYF,-,TRBJ2-7,once,TRBV7-2
TGTGCCAGCAGTTACTTTCGGGAGAGGAAAGAGACCCAGTACTTC,CASSYFRERKETQYF,-,TRBJ2-5,-,TRBV6-6
TGTGCCAGTAGTATGGCAGGGCGGATGAACACTGAAGCTTTCTTT,CASSMAGRMNTEAFF,-,TRBJ1-1,many,TRBV19
TGCGCCAGCAGCTTATCAGATACGCAGTATTTT,CASSLSDTQYF,-,TRBJ2-3,-,TRBV5-1
TGCAGCGTTAGGGAAAGCGGGAGAGGTTCCTACGAGCAGTACTTC,CSVRESGRGSYEQYF,TRBD2,TRBJ2-7,-,TRBV29-1
TGTGCCTGGAGTGTTTTTGCAGGGACAAGGAATCAGCCCCAGCATTTT,CAWSVFAGTRNQPQHF,-,TRBJ1-5,few,TRBV30
TGTGCCAGCACCCCCAGCGGGGTGGTTGGGCAGTTCTTC,CASTPSGVVGQFF,TRBD2,TRBJ2-1,-,TRBV7-9
TGTGCCAGTAAAGTACAGGGTTTTGCCGGAAACACCATATATTTT,CASKVQGFAGNTIYF,-,TRBJ1-3,-,TRBV19
TGTGCCAGTATGGGAGGGCAGTTCACTGAAGCTTTCTTT,CASMGGQFTEAFF,-,TRBJ1-1,-,TRBV19
TGCGCCAGCAGTTCCAAAACGAACACTGAAGCTTTCTTT,CASSSKTNTEAFF,-,TRBJ1-1,few,TRBV10-1
TGTGCCTGGGGAGGGGGGACTGGGGCCAACGTCCTGACTTTC,CAWGGGTGANVLTF,-,TRBJ2-6,-,TRBV30
TGTGCCAGCAAGATCCACCGGGACAGGGACTCCTACGAGCAGTACTTC,CASKIHRDRDSYEQYF,TRBD1,TRBJ2-7,-,TRBV27
TGCGCCAGCACCGATGGAACGGGCGAGCAGTACTTC,CASTDGTGEQYF,-,TRBJ2-7,-,TRBV5-1
TGTGCCAGCAGCTTGATGGCTAGCGGGAGGCGCGAGCAGTACTTC,CASSLMASGRREQYF,TRBD2,TRBJ2-7,-,TRBV5-6
TGCGCCAGCAGCCAGCTGCTACCGGGACACAATACGCAGTATTTT,CASSQLLPGHNTQYF,-,TRBJ2-3,-,TRBV4-1
TGTGCCAGCACCCCACGATGGACGCCGTCCGTGCGAGAACTGTTTTTT,CASTPRWTPSVRELFF,-,TRBJ1-4,-,TRBV27
TGTGCCAGCAGCCCCCTTGCAGGACAGCAGAACACCGGGGAGCTGTTTTTT,CASSPLAGQQNTGELFF,-,TRBJ2-2,-,TRBV9
TGTGCCACCAGCAGAGCAAGGAGCTCTGGAAACACCATATATTTT,CATSRARSSGNTIYF,-,TRBJ1-3,-,TRBV15
TGTGCCTGGAGTCTGGCAGGGGGAGACGAGCAGTACTTC,CAWSLAGGDEQYF,TRBD1,TRBJ2-7,once,TRBV30
TGTGCCAGCAGCCGGACCCACGGAGACTATGGCTACACCTTC,CASSRTHGDYGYTF,-,TRBJ1-2,-,TRBV5-4
TGCGCCCGACGGGGCAAGAACTACGAGCAGTACTTC,CARRGKNYEQYF,-,TRBJ2-7,once,TRBV23-1